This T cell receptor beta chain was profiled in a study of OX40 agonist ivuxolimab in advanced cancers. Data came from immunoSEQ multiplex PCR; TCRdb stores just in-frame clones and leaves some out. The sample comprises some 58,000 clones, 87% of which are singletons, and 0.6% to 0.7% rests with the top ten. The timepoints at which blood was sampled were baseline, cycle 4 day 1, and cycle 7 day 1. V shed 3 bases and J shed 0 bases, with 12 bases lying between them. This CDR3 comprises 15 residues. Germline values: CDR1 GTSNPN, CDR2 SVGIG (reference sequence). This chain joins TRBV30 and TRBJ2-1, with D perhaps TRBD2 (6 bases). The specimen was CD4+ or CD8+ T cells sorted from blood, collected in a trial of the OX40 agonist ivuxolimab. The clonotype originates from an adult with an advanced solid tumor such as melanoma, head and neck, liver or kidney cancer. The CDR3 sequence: CAWRGLLSSYNEQFF. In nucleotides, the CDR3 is TGTGCCTGGAGGGGACTTTTGAGCTCCTACAATGAGCAGTTCTTC.